Below are 19 T cell receptor beta chains sequenced from a single sample in a study of early T cells in non-severe SARS-CoV-2 infection (dated by TCRdb to the early 2020s). Receptor libraries were prepared by 5' RACE. The sample was run on a NextSeq 500. In TCRdb, the public reads were trimmed at Q25 with fastp and aligned with MiXCR, with productive beta chains retained. Every entry covers one CDR3 protein and lists the most common genes and DNA from its rows. Across this sample there are roughly 100,000 distinct CDR3 sequences, with around 13% seen only once. Of the sample, roughly 6.3% falls within the top ten clones. Sample: whole blood. Every receptor here comes from an adult who was a healthcare worker with PCR-confirmed SARS-CoV-2 infection or an uninfected control (not recorded which).

At least ten counts were recorded for this clonotype. The chain employs TRBV7-9 and TRBJ2-3; D is unresolved. Germline values: CDR1 SEHNR, CDR2 FQNEAQ (reference sequence). V was cut by 3 bases and J by 1 base, with 11 bases left in between. The CDR3 consists of 15 residues. CDR3 region: CASSFQMSGTDTQYF. CDR3 bases: TGTGCCAGCAGCTTTCAAATGTCAGGCACAGATACGCAGTATTTT. The complete variable domain, with remaining parts taken from reference TRBV7-9 and TRBJ2-3, reads DTGVSQNPRHKITKRGQNVTFRCDPISEHNRLYWYRQTLGQGPEFLTYFQNEAQLEKSRLLSDRFSAERPKGSFSTLEIQRTEQGDSAMYLCASSFQMSGTDTQYFGPGTRLTVL.

The V and J genes are TRBV6-5 and TRBJ2-1, with 9 bases matching TRBD2. The CDR3 loop spans 16 amino acids. Germline V lookup: CDR1 MNHEY, CDR2 SVGAGI. Trimming removed 0 bases from V and 8 bases from J; junction bases left unmatched: 8. The CDR3 loop reads CASSYSISGSFDEQFF. DNA for the CDR3: TGTGCCAGCAGTTACTCGATTAGCGGGAGCTTCGATGAGCAGTTCTTC.

This chain joins TRBV5-6 and TRBJ2-1, with TRBD1 identical over 11 bases. The germline gives CDR1 SGHDT, CDR2 YYEEEE. The J segment lost 14 bases and the V segment lost 5 bases, leaving 12 bases of the junction unmatched. This CDR3 spans 14 amino acids. The CDR3 loop reads CASSRGQGGFKEFF. The DNA of the CDR3 is TGTGCCAGCAGTCGGGGACAGGGGGGATTTAAGGAGTTCTTC. The variable domain in full, completed from reference TRBV5-6 and TRBJ2-1, reads DAGVTQSPTHLIKTRGQQVTLRCSPKSGHDTVSWYQQALGQGPQFIFQYYEEEERQRGNFPDRFSGHQFPNYSSELNVNALLLGDSALYLCASSRGQGGFKEFFGPGTRLTVL.

This clonotype has a count of ten or more. The genes are TRBV12-3 or TRBV12-4 and TRBJ2-5; 12 bases are shared with TRBD1. The CDR3 has 22 residues. Trimming removed 3 bases from V and 4 bases from J; junction bases left unmatched: 24. The CDR3: CASSFFLATRTGTGGIGETQYF. The CDR3 DNA is TGTGCCAGCAGTTTTTTTTTAGCAACACGAACCGGGACAGGGGGCATTGGAGAGACCCAGTACTTC.

This clonotype has a count of ten or more. The J gene is TRBJ2-7, the V gene TRBV2; TRBD2 matches 7 bases. With V trimmed by 1 base and J by 2 bases, 2 bases remained unmatched. Germline V gene sequence: CDR1 SNHLY, CDR2 FYNNEI. CDR3 size: 14 residues. CDR3 residues: CASSEGSGAYEQYF. The CDR3 nucleotides read TGTGCCAGCAGTGAAGGGAGCGGGGCCTACGAGCAGTACTTC. Supplemented by reference TRBV2 and TRBJ2-7, the full variable domain reads EPEVTQTPSHQVTQMGQEVILRCVPISNHLYFYWYRQILGQKVEFLVSFYNNEISEKSEIFDDQFSVERPDGSNFTLKIRSTKLEDSAMYFCASSEGSGAYEQYFGPGTRLTVT.

This clonotype was recorded many times. The chain is built from TRBV20-1 and TRBJ2-3; 12 positions match TRBD2. The ends lost 5 bases at V and 1 base at J; junction bases unmatched: 10. Germline CDR1 DFQATT, CDR2 SNEGSKA (reference sequence). CDR3 length equals 17 residues. The CDR3 DNA is TGCAGTGCTCGGGCTAGCGGGAGGGCCGGTGGCACAGATACGCAGTATTTT. Protein product: CSARASGRAGGTDTQYF.

This clonotype was detected many times. The rearrangement links TRBV4-2 to TRBJ2-1; either TRBD1 or TRBD2 may fit D (5 bases each). Deletions cut 0 bases from V and 7 bases from J, with 10 bases between. CDR1 LGHNA and CDR2 YNFKEQ come from the germline V gene. CDR3 size: 14 residues. The CDR3 region is CASSQDGTVNEQFF. DNA for the CDR3: TGTGCCAGCAGCCAAGATGGGACGGTGAATGAGCAGTTCTTC.

This clonotype was counted at least ten times. CDR3 DNA: TGTGCCAGCAGTCTAGCGGGAGTGGGGGAGCAGTTCTTC. It yields the protein CASSLAGVGEQFF. This rearrangement joins TRBV28 to TRBJ2-1; 10 nucleotides agree with TRBD2. Germline CDR1 MDHEN, CDR2 SYDVKM. This CDR3 region has 13 residues. The V gene end was trimmed by 5 bases and the J gene end by 10 bases; junction bases not matched to a gene: 5.

As regards this clonotype: This may stem from a read error, because a much larger clone lies one nucleotide away. The chain combines TRBV6-4 with TRBJ2-1, with 10 bases fitting TRBD2. The CDR3 length is 15 residues. Germline CDR1 reads MRHNA; CDR2 reads SNTAGT. J lost 5 bases, V lost 4 bases, and 5 bases had no gene match. The CDR3 sequence: CASSARTSGDNEQFF. The CDR3 nucleotides read TGTGCCAGCAGTGCCAGGACTAGCGGAGACAATGAGCAGTTCTTC.

The table lists this clonotype with many counts. V is TRBV6-5 and J is TRBJ2-7, with 7 bases fitting TRBD1. This CDR3 spans 15 amino acids. Germline V gives CDR1 MNHEY, CDR2 SVGAGI. With V trimmed by 6 bases and J by 2 bases, 10 bases remained unmatched. The DNA of the CDR3 is TGTGCCAGCAGCCCCGTGACAGGGTTACCCTACGAGCAGTACTTC. It specifies CASSPVTGLPYEQYF.

The CDR3 coding sequence is TGTGCCAGCAGTTTCGAGACAGGGGGGACGACCCAGTACTTC. This codes for CASSFETGGTTQYF. The chain carries TRBV12-3 or TRBV12-4 and TRBJ2-5; 9 nucleotides align to TRBD1. This CDR3 has 14 residues. V shed 3 bases and J 7 bases; nucleotides not matched to a gene: 6.

The V gene is TRBV28, the J gene TRBJ1-2; a weak D match, TRBD1 (5 bases). This CDR3 contains 16 residues. Trimming left V 2 bases short and J 2 bases short, with 15 bases between. Germline values: CDR1 MDHEN, CDR2 SYDVKM. CDR3 DNA: TGTGCCAGCAGTTTAATGAACCAGGGAGGGAACTATGGCTACACCTTC. Its translation is CASSLMNQGGNYGYTF.

The CDR3 reads CASSRNPGLAGPETQYF. CDR3 DNA sequence: TGCGCCAGCAGCCGTAATCCTGGACTAGCGGGACCAGAGACCCAGTACTTC. J is TRBJ2-5 and V is TRBV4-1, with 12 bases matching TRBD2. Germline values: CDR1 MGHRA, CDR2 YSYEKL. The CDR3 totals 17 residues. The trim removed 4 bases at V and 4 bases at J, leaving 10 bases unmatched.

This chain uses TRBV29-1 with TRBJ2-3; no definite D call. The CDR3 covers 10 residues. Germline-derived CDR1 and CDR2 are SQVTM and ANQGSEA. V lost 4 bases and J 7 bases, leaving 6 bases between the germline ends. The CDR3, as DNA: TGCAGCGTTGCGGAAAATACGCAGTATTTT. Amino acid sequence: CSVAENTQYF.

This chain links TRBV7-9 with TRBJ2-5; 14 bases fit TRBD2. The CDR3 is made up of 19 amino acids. Unmatched junction bases numbered 13, after V lost 4 bases and J lost 3 bases. CDR1 is SEHNR, CDR2 FQNEAQ, per germline (reference sequence). The CDR3 region has the DNA TGTGCCAGCAGCTCACCCCAGGGACTAGCGGGAGAGTCGGAAGAGACCCAGTACTTC. Amino acid sequence: CASSSPQGLAGESEETQYF. The complete variable domain, with remaining parts taken from reference TRBV7-9 and TRBJ2-5, reads DTGVSQNPRHKITKRGQNVTFRCDPISEHNRLYWYRQTLGQGPEFLTYFQNEAQLEKSRLLSDRFSAERPKGSFSTLEIQRTEQGDSAMYLCASSSPQGLAGESEETQYFGPGTRLLVL.

In this sample, this clonotype turned up many times. The CDR3 sequence: CASILALGTLSIYEQYF. The CDR3 region has the DNA TGTGCCAGCATACTGGCCCTGGGGACATTGTCTATCTACGAGCAGTACTTC. The chain uses TRBV25-1 and TRBJ2-7; possibly TRBD1 for D (6 bases). V was clipped by 7 bases and J by 3 bases, with 25 bases between them. Germline assignment: CDR1 MGHDK and CDR2 SYGVNS. CDR3 length: 17 amino acids.

The chain carries TRBV29-1 and TRBJ2-1; 7 positions match TRBD2. The CDR3 has 16 amino acids. CDR1 and CDR2 (germline): SQVTM, ANQGSEA. Trimming removed 0 bases from V and 4 bases from J; junction bases left unmatched: 9. The CDR3 loop reads CSVEDIAGESYNEQFF. DNA for the CDR3: TGCAGCGTTGAAGATATCGCGGGAGAGTCTTACAATGAGCAGTTCTTC.

This clonotype has only a few counts. V and J are TRBV29-1 and TRBJ2-5; the D is unclear. Trimming cost V 0 bases and J 1 base, with 12 bases left between them. CDR1 is SQVTM, CDR2 ANQGSEA, per germline. This CDR3 has 15 amino acids. The CDR3 protein is CSVEDLGWTQETQYF. DNA for the CDR3: TGCAGCGTTGAAGACCTGGGATGGACCCAAGAGACCCAGTACTTC.

V usage is TRBV4-1 and J usage is TRBJ1-2; possibly TRBD1 for D (6 bases). The V gene's germline CDR1 is MGHRA and CDR2 YSYEKL. Trimming took off 4 bases at V and 5 bases at J, with 17 bases between the two ends. CDR3 size: 15 residues. The CDR3 nucleotides are TGCGCCAGCAGCCTTCATAAGGAAACAGGGTATGGCTACACCTTC. Its translation: CASSLHKETGYGYTF.